Listed below are T cell receptor beta chains from one sample, sequenced in a study of cytomegalovirus exposure and HLA in healthy donors. Only in-frame clones appear in the TCRdb table, and some are missing; sequencing was by immunoSEQ multiplex PCR. Of about 130,000 clones listed, 75% to 85% are singletons. The sample consisted of PBMCs. All receptors derive from a man between 40 and 49 years old in good health and CMV-seronegative. CDR3s include the opening cysteine and the closing phenylalanine or tryptophan. A D gene is named only where the DNA matches it firmly. Size is omitted from some rows. Given values are once, few, many or a class for expanded clones.

len	d_gene	j_gene	v_gene	abundance	CDR3nt	CDR3aa
16	TRBD2	TRBJ2-5	TRBV10-1	.	TGCGCCAGCAGTGAGCGGCAGGCGGGGGGCGAAGAGACCCAGTACTTC	CASSERQAGGEETQYF
15	.	TRBJ2-2	TRBV6-6	.	TGTGCCAGCAGCTCCCCAACAGGGAGGGCCGGGGAGCTGTTTTTT	CASSSPTGRAGELFF
14	.	TRBJ1-1	TRBV18	.	TGTGCCAGCTCACAACAGACAGGATGGGCTGAAGCTTTCTTT	CASSQQTGWAEAFF
15	TRBD2	TRBJ2-1	TRBV5-6	.	TGTGCCAGCCAGGTTGCGGGGGGGCGATACAATGAGCAGTTCTTC	CASQVAGGRYNEQFF
11	.	TRBJ1-2	TRBV7-2	.	TGTGCCAGCAGCTTTATGGCTGGCTACACCTTC	CASSFMAGYTF
12	.	TRBJ2-7	TRBV7-9	.	TGTGCCAGCAGCTTACTTTTACTTGAGCAGTACTTC	CASSLLLLEQYF
15	.	TRBJ1-1	TRBV9	.	TGTGCCAGCACCCCCCGTGGAGGAATACACACTGAAGCTTTCTTT	CASTPRGGIHTEAFF
13	.	TRBJ1-1	TRBV30	.	TGTGCCTGGAATCAGCAGGTAACGAGTGAAGCTTTCTTT	CAWNQQVTSEAFF
12	TRBD1	TRBJ2-7	TRBV29-1	.	TGCAGCGGTGGACAGGGGGCCTACGAGCAGTACTTC	CSGGQGAYEQYF
13	TRBD1	TRBJ2-7	TRBV7-9	.	TGTGCCAGCAGCAACAGGGGGTTGGGGGAGCAGTACTTC	CASSNRGLGEQYF
15	TRBD1	TRBJ2-5	TRBV6-6	.	TGTGCCAGCACCTCGTTACGGGACAGTGAAGAGACCCAGTACTTC	CASTSLRDSEETQYF
16	TRBD1	TRBJ2-2	TRBV29-1	.	TGCAGCGTGTTTTTCCGGGACAGGGACAACACCGGGGAGCTGTTTTTT	CSVFFRDRDNTGELFF
13	TRBD1	TRBJ2-7	TRBV7-2	.	TGTGCCAGCAGCTCCCAACAGGGGGACGAGCAGTACTTC	CASSSQQGDEQYF
19	.	TRBJ1-3	TRBV9	.	TGTGCCAGCAGCACTTCCCCGGGGGGAGGGCTGCTCTCTGGAAACACCATATATTTT	CASSTSPGGGLLSGNTIYF
15	.	TRBJ1-1	TRBV4-3	.	TGCGCCAGCAGCCAAGAAGAAGGGGCGTTCACTGAAGCTTTCTTT	CASSQEEGAFTEAFF
16	TRBD1	TRBJ2-5	TRBV5-1	few	TGCGCCAGCAGCTCCGGGACAGGACGGACCCAAGAGACCCAGTACTTC	CASSSGTGRTQETQYF
17	.	TRBJ1-2	TRBV7-8	.	TGTGCCAGCAGCTCCCGCCCACAGGGCCTCCTTCTCTATGGCTACACCTTC	CASSSRPQGLLLYGYTF
15	.	TRBJ2-1	TRBV4-3	.	TGCGCCAGCAGCCCCACTCCGGGACTTTCGAACGAGCAGTTCTTC	CASSPTPGLSNEQFF
15	.	TRBJ2-1	TRBV6-6	.	TGTGCCAGCAGTCCTGACAGGGAGGTTTACAATGAGCAGTTCTTC	CASSPDREVYNEQFF
13	.	TRBJ1-1	TRBV5-6	.	TGTGCCAGCAGCCAGACAGTTACTTCTGAAGCTTTCTTT	CASSQTVTSEAFF
16	.	TRBJ1-4	TRBV7-9	once	TGTGCCAGCAGCTTATCGGGGGGCCGTGGTAATGAAAAACTGTTTTTT	CASSLSGGRGNEKLFF
15	.	TRBJ1-1	TRBV19	.	TGTGCCAGTATAGACAACAACCTCTTGAACACTGAAGCTTTCTTT	CASIDNNLLNTEAFF
15	TRBD1	TRBJ1-1	TRBV18	.	TGTGCCAGCTCACCAGCGACAGGGGGTCACACTGAAGCTTTCTTT	CASSPATGGHTEAFF
15	TRBD2	TRBJ2-7	TRBV6-6	.	TGTGCCAGCAAAAACATAGCGGGGGATCTTTACGAGCAGTACTTC	CASKNIAGDLYEQYF
14	TRBD1	TRBJ2-7	TRBV7-2	few	TGTGCCAGCAGCTTAGAGGACAGGGGGTGGGAGCAGTACTTC	CASSLEDRGWEQYF
16	TRBD1	TRBJ1-4	TRBV4-1	.	TGCGCCAGCAGCCGCGGACAGGACCTCGGGCGGGAAAAACTGTTTTTT	CASSRGQDLGREKLFF
13	.	TRBJ1-2	TRBV2	.	TGTGCCAGCAGTGAACCCCAGGACATGGGCTACACCTTC	CASSEPQDMGYTF
20	TRBD1	TRBJ2-2	TRBV28	.	TGTGCCAGCAGTTTTCCCCAGTTTAAAATCGACAGGGAGTACACCGGGGAGCTGTTTTTT	CASSFPQFKIDREYTGELFF
16	TRBD1	TRBJ1-1	TRBV7-2	.	TGTGCCAGCAGCTCCCAGGGCAGGGGGGCGAACACTGAAGCTTTCTTT	CASSSQGRGANTEAFF
15	.	TRBJ2-1	TRBV18	.	TGTGCCAGCTCACCGAGGGAAAGGTCCTACAATGAGCAGTTCTTC	CASSPRERSYNEQFF
14	TRBD1	TRBJ1-2	TRBV5-1	.	TGCGCCAGCAGCTTACAGGGGTTCTCCTATGGCTACACCTTC	CASSLQGFSYGYTF
12	.	TRBJ2-2	TRBV9	.	TGTGCCAGCAGCTACAGGGCCGGGGAGCTGTTTTTT	CASSYRAGELFF
16	.	TRBJ2-7	TRBV4-3	.	TGCGCCAGCAGCCAAGGTTTCCAGGGTGGTCCCTACGAGCAGTACTTC	CASSQGFQGGPYEQYF
14	TRBD2	TRBJ2-7	TRBV18	.	TGTGCCAGCTCACCCTCGGGGGGAGTCTACGAGCAGTACTTC	CASSPSGGVYEQYF
20	TRBD2	TRBJ2-1	TRBV2	few	TGTGCCAGCAGTGAATTCAAGAGGGCAGTGGGTAGCGGGGGCTACAATGAGCAGTTCTTC	CASSEFKRAVGSGGYNEQFF
12	.	TRBJ1-5	TRBV6-5	.	TGTGCCAGCAGCCCTACAAAGGGGGCCCAGCATTTT	CASSPTKGAQHF
14	.	TRBJ1-6	TRBV27	.	TGTGCCAGCACAACCCTCTTGGGTAGCTCACCCCTCCACTTT	CASTTLLGSSPLHF
14	.	TRBJ1-2	TRBV5-1	.	TGCGCCAGCAGCCCTGATTGGACTTCCTATGGCTACACCTTC	CASSPDWTSYGYTF
16	.	TRBJ1-4	TRBV12-5	.	TGTGCTAGTGGTTCGGTTAGGACGGGAGCAAATGAAAAACTGTTTTTT	CASGSVRTGANEKLFF
15	.	TRBJ2-1	TRBV6-1	.	TGTGCCACGTTACTTTCGGACATTTCCTACAATGAGCAGTTCTTC	CATLLSDISYNEQFF
16	TRBD1	TRBJ1-6	TRBV11-1	once	TGTGCCAGCAGCTCCTTGACAGGGGAGTTGGGCTCACCCCTCCACTTT	CASSSLTGELGSPLHF
13	.	TRBJ2-3	TRBV5-6	few	TGTGCCAGCAGCTTTCGGGGCACAGATACGCAGTATTTT	CASSFRGTDTQYF
14	.	TRBJ1-1	TRBV11-2	few	TGTGCCAGCAGCTCCGGACAGATGAACACTGAAGCTTTCTTT	CASSSGQMNTEAFF
15	TRBD1	TRBJ2-1	TRBV7-9	.	TGTGCCAGCAGCTCACCAGGGGGAATTTACAATGAGCAGTTCTTC	CASSSPGGIYNEQFF
13	.	TRBJ1-1	TRBV2	.	TGTGCCAGCATGGAGGACAGGAACACTGAAGCTTTCTTT	CASMEDRNTEAFF
15	TRBD1	TRBJ2-3	TRBV5-1	.	TGCGCCAGCAGCCGAGACAGGGGTATTGGGGATACGCAGTATTTT	CASSRDRGIGDTQYF
14	.	TRBJ2-7	TRBV6-1	.	TGTGCCAGCAGTGAAGTTAACGGGAGTTACGAGCAGTACTTC	CASSEVNGSYEQYF